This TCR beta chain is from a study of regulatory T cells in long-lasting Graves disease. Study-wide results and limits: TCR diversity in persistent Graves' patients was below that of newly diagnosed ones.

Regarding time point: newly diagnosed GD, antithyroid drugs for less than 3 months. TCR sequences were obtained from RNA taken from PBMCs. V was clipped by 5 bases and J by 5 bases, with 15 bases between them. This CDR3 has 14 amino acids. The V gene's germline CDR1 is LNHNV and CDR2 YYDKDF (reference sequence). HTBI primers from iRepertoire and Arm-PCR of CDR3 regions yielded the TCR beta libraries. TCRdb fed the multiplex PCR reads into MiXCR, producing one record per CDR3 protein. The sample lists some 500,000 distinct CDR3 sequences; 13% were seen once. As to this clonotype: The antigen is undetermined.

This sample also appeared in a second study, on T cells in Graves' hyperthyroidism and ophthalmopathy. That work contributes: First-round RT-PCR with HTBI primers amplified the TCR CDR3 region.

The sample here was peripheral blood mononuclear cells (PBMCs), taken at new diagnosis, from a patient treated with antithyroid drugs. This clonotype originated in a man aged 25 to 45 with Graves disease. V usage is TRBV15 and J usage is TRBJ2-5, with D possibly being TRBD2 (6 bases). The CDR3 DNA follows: TGTGCCACCAGCGCCCGAGGAGGGTTGGAGACCCAGTACTTC. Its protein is CATSARGGLETQYF.